This T cell receptor beta chain is from a study of blood T cells in healthy people across ages (dated by TCRdb to between 2015 and 2017). About the investigation overall: In model experiments, template switching captured roughly one uniquely barcoded TCR beta cDNA molecule for every two T cells. The study analyzed two additional independent replicas of 1 million unique cDNA reads from the same blood draw for two donors, one aged 18 to 29 and one aged 80 or older. To avoid experimental bias, donors of different ages were distributed randomly across sequencing lanes. The donors were split into four age groups: young (average 16 years), middle-aged (roughly 42), aged (around 67) and long-lived (roughly 88). Using deep sequencing normalized with unique cDNA molecular identifiers, the study measured how TCR beta repertoire diversity changes with age. The paper's findings and limits, for the study overall: Conclusive comparison of naive and antigen-experienced compartments was prevented by the profiling of bulk unsorted PBMCs. Because the CMV infection status of the donors was unknown, age-related changes in expanded clonotypes may potentially have been confounded. Compared with the aged group, the long-lived group had more naive CD4+ T cells, fewer expanded clones and increased TCR diversity, suggesting age selection. Estimates of total diversity from one million sequenced T cells were regarded as lower bounds and underestimates. Observed TCR beta diversity correlated strongly with the percentage of naive T cells measured by flow cytometry. Observed TCR beta diversity per million T cells fell roughly linearly with age, and a significant reduction was already apparent by age around 40.

Systemically healthy Caucasian individuals from Russia, some 38 in total and aged roughly 6 to 95 years, were included as donors. Each donor gave roughly 11 milliliters of peripheral blood, drawn into EDTA-treated Vacutainer tubes. Ficoll-Paque density-gradient centrifugation was used to isolate PBMCs, with at least 7 million per sample. Total RNA was extracted from PBMCs with Trizol reagent, with at least 5 micrograms obtained per sample. For every donor, an aliquot of PBMCs went through flow cytometry to measure the percentages of naive CD45RAhigh/CD27high T cells. Libraries were built with 5' RACE. The reads were generated on an Illumina HiSeq 2500. The second PCR ran for about 7 to 11 cycles and used a J-beta primer mix along with a sample-barcoded 5' primer. Each TCR beta cDNA molecule received a unique molecular identifier from a template-switch 5' adaptor carrying 12 random nucleotides. At least 2.5 million CDR3-containing paired-end reads were obtained from each sample. All of the RNA was converted into first-strand cDNA using the Mint cDNA synthesis kit, with a TRBC-specific oligonucleotide serving as the primer. All cDNA was treated with uracil-DNA glycosylase and then went through a first 18-cycle PCR with the universal primers M1SS and BC2_uni_R. From the authors' description of their analysis: Each sample was normalized by randomly selecting 1 million high-quality reads, each carrying a distinct molecular identifier. Instead of being binned into consensus sequences, reads with shared molecular identifiers were discarded. MiTCR, with a Q25 quality threshold and the strictest error-elimination algorithm, was used for CDR3 identification, clonotype clustering and error correction. A nonparametric unseen species model using Euler transformation provided a lower-bound estimate of total TCR beta diversity. TCRdb reworked the public reads: Q25 trimming with fastp, MiXCR clone assembly, productive beta chains retained. Rows with a matching CDR3 protein are joined into one entry that keeps the most common DNA and genes. The authors' filters were not applied to this entry. The sample yields about 1.6 million distinct CDR3 sequences; 34% were counted once. The top ten constitute around 11% of the sample.

This clonotype was detected a few times. The specificity of this receptor is unknown. The sample holds no much larger clone one base away, and base qualities are not on file. Taken from the germline V gene, the CDR1 and CDR2 loops are MGHRA and YSYEKL. V trim: 1 base; J trim: 3 bases; unmatched bases: 14. From the cysteine up to the phenylalanine, the CDR3 has a length of 20 residues. Only CDR3 DNA remains: 60 bases, in frame from the first base. The sample was blood. The sequence derives from a woman under 40 in good health. Here the chain combines TRBV4-1 and TRBJ2-7; 14 bases in the middle match TRBD2. Here is the DNA: TGCGCCAGCAGCCAAGGTCGACTAGCGGGGGGGCTTCTGGTCGACTACGAGCAGTACTTC. This sequence encodes CASSQGRLAGGLLVDYEQYF.